Listed below are T cell receptor beta chains from one sample, sequenced in a study of shared clonotypes between healthy human individuals. Sequenced by immunoSEQ multiplex PCR; TCRdb stores in-frame clones only, minus some. Counted here are 550,000 to 750,000 clones, about 91% occurring once; the ten biggest clones make up nearly 25%. Sequencing input: naive CD8+ T cells sorted from blood. These receptors came from a man aged 25 to 40 in good health. Both conserved end residues are part of each CDR3. D genes are given only for firm matches. Clone size, where shown, is once, few, many, or a class for clones that have expanded.

>TRBJ2-3|.|TRBV19|.
TGTGCCAGTAGTATATACGCAGGGGGACTCACAGATACGCAGTATTTT
CASSIYAGGLTDTQYF
>TRBJ2-1|.|TRBV5-4|TRBD1
TGTGCCAGCAGCTTATGGGACAGGGGGCTGCAGTTCTTC
CASSLWDRGLQFF
>TRBJ2-1|once|TRBV5-4|.
TGTGCCAGCAGCGCCCAGACGGGGAAACGGTTCTTC
CASSAQTGKRFF
>TRBJ2-7|.|TRBV7-9|.
TGTGCCAGCAGCTCATCCGGGACAAACTCCTACGAGCAGTACTTC
CASSSSGTNSYEQYF
>TRBJ2-7|.|TRBV11-2|TRBD1
TGTGCCAGCAGCTCCCGGGACAGGGAGTCCCTGTACGAGCAGTACTTC
CASSSRDRESLYEQYF
>TRBJ2-7|.|TRBV6-6|.
TGTGCCAGCAGTTACTCTATCTACGAGCAGTACTTC
CASSYSIYEQYF
>TRBJ1-2|.|TRBV6-1|TRBD1
TGTGCCAGCAGTGAATTAAGGGACAGCCCATATGGCTACACCTTC
CASSELRDSPYGYTF
>TRBJ2-1|once|TRBV14|TRBD2
TGTGCCAGCAGCCATATGGGACTAGCTAACAATGAGCAGTTCTTC
CASSHMGLANNEQFF
>TRBJ2-2|.|TRBV27|.
TGTGCCAGCAGTTTCGGACGGTCCGGGGAGCTGTTTTTT
CASSFGRSGELFF
>TRBJ2-2|.|TRBV4-3|TRBD1
TGCGCCAGCAGCCAGGACAGGGTAGACACCGGGGAGCTGTTTTTT
CASSQDRVDTGELFF
>TRBJ2-7|.|TRBV19|TRBD2
TGTGCCAGTAGTATATATGTAGGGGAGGGAATAGGTCCTTACCCAGGTTCCTACGAGCAGTACTTC
CASSIYVGEGIGPYPGSYEQYF
>TRBJ2-7|.|TRBV29-1|.
TGCAGCGTTGTTGACCGCTACGAGCAGTACTTC
CSVVDRYEQYF
>TRBJ2-3|.|TRBV6-1|.
TGTGCCAGCAGTGAAAGTTTTCTGCGCACAGATACGCAGTATTTT
CASSESFLRTDTQYF
>TRBJ1-1|.|TRBV7-3|.
TGTGCCAGCAGGATAAAGCCGGGCACTGAAGCTTTCTTT
CASRIKPGTEAFF
>TRBJ2-5|.|TRBV7-9|.
TGTGCCAGCAGCGCATCTAGGGGAGCGTGGGAGACCCAGTACTTC
CASSASRGAWETQYF
>TRBJ2-7|few|TRBV5-6|.
TGTGCCAGCAGCTTGACGAGCGAGCAGTACTTC
CASSLTSEQYF
>TRBJ1-2|.|TRBV5-4|TRBD1
TGTGCCAGCAGGGCGGGACAGGGGGCTCGGGGCTACACCTTC
CASRAGQGARGYTF
>TRBJ1-3|.|TRBV7-9|.
TGTGCCAGCAGCTTAGGCCCCGATACAGCTGGAAACACCATATATTTT
CASSLGPDTAGNTIYF
>TRBJ2-2|.|TRBV11-2|TRBD2
TGTGCCAGCAGCTTAGAGGCTAGCGGGATGAACACCGGGGAGCTGTTTTTT
CASSLEASGMNTGELFF
>TRBJ2-5|.|TRBV5-5|.
TGTGCCAGCAGCGCAACAGTTACGAGAGAGACCCAGTACTTC
CASSATVTRETQYF
>TRBJ2-7|.|TRBV28|.
TGTGCCAGCAGCATGGTTCAGGGAGCCGGGCAGTACTTC
CASSMVQGAGQYF
>TRBJ2-7|.|TRBV13|.
TGTGCCAGCAGCTTTGGGGGGCGCGACGACGAGCAGTACTTC
CASSFGGRDDEQYF
>TRBJ2-1|.|TRBV7-9|.
TGTGCCAGCAGCTTAGAGGGACCCTACAATGAGCAGTTCTTC
CASSLEGPYNEQFF